Listed here are 24 T cell receptor beta chains from one sample, sequenced in a study of T cell responses to AZD1222 COVID-19 vaccine. Only in-frame clones appear in the TCRdb table, and some are missing; sequencing was by immunoSEQ multiplex PCR. The table lists approximately 220,000 clones, approximately 94% of them singletons, with around 1% in the top ten. This specimen consisted of peripheral blood, obtained on day 0 of MenACWY control vaccination. These receptor sequences come from an adult in good health.

The CDR3 loop reads CASSQVARGTEAFF. The CDR3 coding sequence is TGTGCCAGCAGCCAAGTTGCCAGGGGCACTGAAGCTTTCTTT. The V and J genes are TRBV3-1 (or the pseudogene TRBV3-2) and TRBJ1-1; D possibly corresponds to TRBD1 (6 bases). Germline V lookup: CDR1 LGHDT, CDR2 YNNKEL (reference sequence). The CDR3 consists of 14 residues. Trimming left V 1 base short and J 4 bases short, with 10 bases between.

The gene calls are TRBV5-8 and TRBJ2-7; D is uncertain. Trimming removed 4 bases from V and 7 bases from J, with 15 bases in between. The CDR3 consists of 13 residues. Germline V lookup: CDR1 SGHTS, CDR2 YDEGEE. The CDR3 is CASSPTFMREQYF. The CDR3 nucleotides are TGTGCCAGCAGCCCTACTTTTATGCGAGAGCAGTACTTC.

The rearrangement uses TRBV5-1 and TRBJ2-7; weak D call: TRBD1 (5 bases). Looked up from germline, CDR1 is SGHRS and CDR2 is YFSETQ. Trimming stripped 4 bases from V and 6 bases from J, with 14 bases between. CDR3 length: 13 amino acids. CDR3 in DNA: TGCGCCAGCAGCCTTCGTTTGGGGCGCGAGCAGTACTTC. The encoded protein is CASSLRLGREQYF.

CDR3 in amino acids: CSVLPAPTEAFF. CDR3 sequence (DNA): TGCAGCGTTTTACCGGCACCCACTGAAGCTTTCTTT. The gene calls are TRBV29-1 and TRBJ1-1, with D hard to call. This CDR3 contains 12 residues. CDR1 and CDR2 from the germline V gene are SQVTM and ANQGSEA. The ends were cut back, 5 bases at V and 4 bases at J, with 11 bases in the middle.

The rearrangement uses TRBV9 and TRBJ2-7; the match to TRBD1 covers 11 bases. CDR3 length: 15 amino acids. CDR1 and CDR2 from the germline V gene are SGDLS and YYNGEE. The trim removed 0 bases at V and 3 bases at J, leaving 2 bases unmatched. Here the CDR3 reads CASSVAGTGGYEQYF. The CDR3 coding sequence is TGTGCCAGCAGCGTAGCCGGGACAGGGGGCTACGAGCAGTACTTC.

The chain employs TRBV28 and TRBJ2-3; TRBD1 matches 9 bases. The V segment lost 4 bases and the J segment 0 bases; nucleotides outside the gene matches: 14. Germline V CDR1 and CDR2: MDHEN, SYDVKM. The CDR3 has 19 residues. CDR3: CASSWPLGDRETSTDTQYF. CDR3 bases: TGTGCCAGCAGTTGGCCCCTTGGGGACAGGGAAACTAGCACAGATACGCAGTATTTT.

This rearrangement joins TRBV3-1 (or the pseudogene TRBV3-2) to TRBJ1-2; maybe TRBD1 (6 bases). The CDR3 is 18 amino acids. Between the trimmed V and J ends, which lost 0 bases and 4 bases, there was a span of 21 bases. The V gene's germline CDR1 is LGHDT and CDR2 YNNKEL (reference sequence). The CDR3: CASSQDTGKHTFVYGYTF. In DNA, the CDR3 is TGTGCCAGCAGCCAAGACACAGGGAAACACACCTTCGTCTATGGCTACACCTTC.

The rearrangement uses TRBV12-3 or TRBV12-4 and TRBJ1-4; D uncertain. This CDR3 has 12 amino acids. Trimming shortened V by 3 bases and J by 10 bases, and 9 bases separated the two germline ends. In nucleotides, the CDR3 is TGTGCCAGCAGTTTGACGGGTGGAAAACTGTTTTTT. Amino acid sequence: CASSLTGGKLFF.

This clone showed up just once. The chain couples TRBV3-1 (or the pseudogene TRBV3-2) to TRBJ2-3; tentatively, D is TRBD1 (5 bases). This CDR3 contains 11 residues. V lost 6 bases, J lost 6 bases, and 7 bases lay in between. The germline V gene encodes CDR1 LGHDT and CDR2 YNNKEL (reference sequence). CDR3 residues: CASRGVDTQYF. As DNA, the CDR3 is TGTGCCAGCAGAGGGGTGGATACGCAGTATTTT.

The chain links TRBV5-1 to TRBJ2-1, with 7 bases identical to TRBD1. This CDR3 spans 15 amino acids. Germline V CDR1 and CDR2: SGHRS, YFSETQ. J gave up 2 bases and V 6 bases, and 8 bases lay outside the gene matches. The CDR3 region has the DNA TGCGCCAGCATTTCCGGGACAGCAACCTACAATGAGCAGTTCTTC. Translated, it gives CASISGTATYNEQFF.

V gene TRBV5-1 combines with J gene TRBJ1-1; D uncertain. V lost 4 bases and J lost 0, with 19 bases in between. Germline V CDR1 and CDR2: SGHRS, YFSETQ. CDR3 size: 17 residues. The CDR3 sequence is CASSIQALTGVNTEAFF. CDR3 bases: TGCGCCAGCAGCATCCAGGCTCTTACTGGGGTGAACACTGAAGCTTTCTTT.

V gene TRBV30 combines with J gene TRBJ2-2; no definite D call. The length of the CDR3 is 13 residues. The V end was cut by 0 bases, the J end by 3 bases, with 5 bases between. Germline loops: CDR1 GTSNPN, CDR2 SVGIG (reference sequence). The CDR3 loop reads CAWSVGYTGELFF. The DNA of the CDR3 is TGTGCCTGGAGTGTAGGCTACACCGGGGAGCTGTTTTTT.

This chain uses TRBV4-3 with TRBJ1-3; D not certain. The germline CDR1 and CDR2 sequences are LGHNA and YSLEER. The V gene lost 1 base and the J gene lost 3 bases, with 10 bases spanning the gap. This CDR3 contains 15 residues. The CDR3 DNA follows: TGCGCCAGCAGCCAAGCCCCCAGTCGTGGAAACACCATATATTTT. It specifies CASSQAPSRGNTIYF.

The chain combines TRBV19 with TRBJ1-3; D is unresolved. Germline V gene data show CDR1 as LNHDA and CDR2 as SQIVND (reference sequence). Trimming cost V 6 bases and J 0 bases, with 15 bases left between them. The CDR3 is 16 residues long. The CDR3 loop is CASSPGSAGSGNTIYF. Here the CDR3 DNA reads TGTGCCAGTAGCCCCGGGTCAGCCGGCTCTGGAAACACCATATATTTT.

V usage is TRBV4-2 and J usage is TRBJ1-2; no reliable D call. There are 14 residues in the CDR3. Trimming left V 0 bases short and J 8 bases short, with 13 bases between. Germline CDR1 and CDR2: LGHNA and YNFKEQ. In DNA, the CDR3 is TGTGCCAGCAGCCAAGATGCGGCCGGGTACGGCTACACCTTC. This gives the protein CASSQDAAGYGYTF.

The V call is TRBV5-4, the J call TRBJ2-1, with D perhaps given as TRBD1 or TRBD2 (6 bases each). Germline assignment: CDR1 SGHNT and CDR2 YYREEE (reference sequence). The CDR3 covers 15 residues. Deletions cut 4 bases from V and 5 bases from J, with 16 bases between. This CDR3 is CASSPPGGLDNEQFF. DNA for the CDR3: TGTGCCAGCAGCCCTCCTGGGGGGCTGGACAATGAGCAGTTCTTC.

The J gene is TRBJ2-7, the V gene TRBV11-2; 11 bases line up with TRBD1. The trim removed 5 bases at V and 3 bases at J, leaving 6 bases unmatched. From germline, CDR1 is SGHAT and CDR2 FQNNGV. This CDR3 comprises 15 residues. CDR3 DNA: TGTGCCAGCAGCCCACAGGACAGGGGGCACTACGAGCAGTACTTC. Translated, it gives CASSPQDRGHYEQYF.

The chain couples TRBV7-9 to TRBJ1-6; TRBD1 matches 7 bases. V shed 5 bases, J shed 6 bases, and the junction held 7 bases outside the gene matches. Per germline, CDR1 SEHNR and CDR2 FQNEAQ (reference sequence). This CDR3 comprises 15 residues. CDR3 in amino acids: CASSPTGTANSPLHF. The CDR3 DNA reads TGTGCCAGCAGCCCTACCGGGACAGCTAATTCACCCCTCCACTTT.

Here the CDR3 DNA reads TGTGCCAGCAGCTTAGGGCTAGCGGGGGGGCGAACAGATACGCAGTATTTT. This codes for CASSLGLAGGRTDTQYF. V is TRBV7-2 and J is TRBJ2-3, with TRBD2 identical over 12 bases. Looked up from germline, CDR1 is SGHTA and CDR2 is FQGNSA. The CDR3 spans 17 residues. Unmatched junction bases numbered 5, after V lost 1 base and J lost 3 bases. Full variable domain (outside the CDR3, taken from reference TRBV7-2 and TRBJ2-3): GAGVSQSPSNKVTEKGKDVELRCDPISGHTALYWYRQSLGQGLEFLIYFQGNSAPDKSGLPSDRFSAERTGGSVSTLTIQRTQQEDSAVYLCASSLGLAGGRTDTQYFGPGTRLTVL.

The rearrangement uses TRBV12-3 or TRBV12-4 and TRBJ1-2; the D is unclear. V lost 10 bases, J lost 0 bases, and 12 bases lay in between. This CDR3 has 13 residues. The DNA for the CDR3 is TGTGCCACGTTCGGGTTCCCTAACTATGGCTACACCTTC. This gives the protein CATFGFPNYGYTF.

The gene calls are TRBV7-2 and TRBJ1-1, with D uncertain. V lost 2 bases to trimming and J lost 1 base, with 8 bases between them. CDR3 size: 14 residues. CDR1 is SGHTA, CDR2 FQGNSA, per germline. CDR3 residues: CASSLNGRNTEAFF. CDR3 DNA sequence: TGTGCCAGCAGCTTAAACGGACGGAACACTGAAGCTTTCTTT.

The V and J genes are TRBV11-2 and TRBJ2-5, with 7 nucleotides matching TRBD2. CDR1 is SGHAT and CDR2 is FQNNGV in the germline V gene. The CDR3 length is 15 residues. With V trimmed by 4 bases and J by 4 bases, 9 bases remained unmatched. The DNA of the CDR3 is TGTGCCAGCAGCTCAGAGGGAGGGATTGGAGAGACCCAGTACTTC. This gives the protein CASSSEGGIGETQYF.

The chain couples TRBV7-2 to TRBJ1-5; 7 positions agree with TRBD1. The CDR3 is made up of 15 amino acids. The V gene end was trimmed by 4 bases and the J gene end by 5 bases; junction bases not matched to a gene: 8. Germline V lookup: CDR1 SGHTA, CDR2 FQGNSA. Here the CDR3 reads CASSSTGYFYQPQHF. The CDR3 bases are TGTGCCAGCAGCTCGACAGGGTATTTCTATCAGCCCCAGCATTTT.

The chain is built from TRBV28 and TRBJ2-4; perhaps D is TRBD1 or TRBD2 (6 bases each). V was pared by 5 bases and J by 3 bases, with 20 bases between. This CDR3 comprises 17 residues. Germline CDR1 MDHEN, CDR2 SYDVKM. The CDR3 DNA sequence: TGTGCCAGCAGTCTTTGGGGGGCAGGGGAGAGCAAAAACATTCAGTACTTC. It is translated as CASSLWGAGESKNIQYF.